The clone carrying this T cell receptor (beta chain) was observed once. The antigen remains unidentified. As handled by the study authors: In the immunoSEQ data, sequences were junction-only and lacked quality scores, so filtering differed. Using immunoSEQ multiplex PCR, the repertoire was profiled, and TCRdb retains in-frame clones only, with some absent. V, J and clone size are taken as reported in that table, and D and trimming were inferred from the DNA itself. The data hold 2 million to 2.5 million clones, with over 90% observed a single time. Free of recent acute infections or vaccinations, the donors were healthy HIV-negative adults. The record originates from a study of shared clonotypes between healthy human individuals. General study points: A generally larger estimated richness was seen in naive subsets than in memory subsets. Between a handful of donors, naive CD4 clonotypes were shared at a level of about 5%.

CDR1 and CDR2 (germline): MDHEN, SYDVKM. This CDR3 is built from 14 residues. With 6 bases removed from V and 1 base from J, the gap between germline ends came to 13 bases. Sequencing used naive CD4+ T cells from PBMCs. Described subset: CD45RA+ positively selected. The chain employs TRBV28 and TRBJ2-7; D is unresolved. The source of this sequence is a man younger than 30 in good health. Some clones in this sample may be carry-over from other donors' samples. The CDR3 region is CASSPPAVSYEQYF. The CDR3 nucleotides are TGTGCCAGCAGCCCACCGGCGGTTTCCTACGAGCAGTACTTC.